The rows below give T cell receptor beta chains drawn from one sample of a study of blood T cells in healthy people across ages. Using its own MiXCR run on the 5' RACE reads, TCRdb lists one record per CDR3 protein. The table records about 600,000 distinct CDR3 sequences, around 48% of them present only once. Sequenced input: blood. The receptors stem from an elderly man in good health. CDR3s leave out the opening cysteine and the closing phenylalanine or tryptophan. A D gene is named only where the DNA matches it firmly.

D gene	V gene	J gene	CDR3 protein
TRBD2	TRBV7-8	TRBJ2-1	ASSLYGTRGGEQF
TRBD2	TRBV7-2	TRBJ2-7	ASSLALAGREQY
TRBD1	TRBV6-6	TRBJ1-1	ASSPAQGGGGTEAF
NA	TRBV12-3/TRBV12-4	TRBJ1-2	ASSLSAPFAYGYT
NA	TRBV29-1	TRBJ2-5	SVGAGRARETQY
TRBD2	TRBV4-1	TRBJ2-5	ASSPLGDPPSGSWNEQY
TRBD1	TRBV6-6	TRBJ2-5	ASTADRRPFGHNEQY
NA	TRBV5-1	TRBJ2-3	ASSYYGGTDTQY
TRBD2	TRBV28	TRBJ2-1	ASGRVYNEQF
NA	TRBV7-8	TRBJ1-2	ASSLSTASYGYT
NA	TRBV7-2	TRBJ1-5	ASSFRTTQGNQPQH
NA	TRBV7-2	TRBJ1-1	ASSSAPRLAF
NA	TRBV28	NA	ASTRVGGYEQY
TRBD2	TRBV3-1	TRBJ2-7	ASSQEGLAYSYEQY
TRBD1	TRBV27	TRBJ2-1	ASSFLDRGFNEQF
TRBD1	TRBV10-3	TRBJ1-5	ATGQGPDQPQH